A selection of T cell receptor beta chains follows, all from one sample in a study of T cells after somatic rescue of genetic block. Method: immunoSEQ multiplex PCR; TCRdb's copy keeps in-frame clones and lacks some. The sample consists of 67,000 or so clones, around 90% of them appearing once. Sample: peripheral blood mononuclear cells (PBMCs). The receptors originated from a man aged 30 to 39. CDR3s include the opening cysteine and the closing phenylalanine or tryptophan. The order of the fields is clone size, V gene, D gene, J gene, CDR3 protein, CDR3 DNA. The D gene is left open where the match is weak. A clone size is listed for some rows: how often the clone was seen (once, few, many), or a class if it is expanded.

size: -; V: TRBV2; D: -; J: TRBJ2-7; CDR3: CAGGDRSLVGEQYF; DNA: TGTGCCGGGGGGGACAGGTCCCTCGTAGGAGAGCAGTACTTC
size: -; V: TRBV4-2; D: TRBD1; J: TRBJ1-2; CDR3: CASSSKTGFRYGYTF; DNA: TGTGCCAGCAGCTCTAAGACAGGGTTTCGCTATGGCTACACCTTC
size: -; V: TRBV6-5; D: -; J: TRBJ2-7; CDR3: CASSSWTGFDEQYF; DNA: TGTGCCAGCAGCTCCTGGACGGGTTTCGACGAGCAGTACTTC
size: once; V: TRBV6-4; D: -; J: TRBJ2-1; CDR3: CASSKNRVNDEQFF; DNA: TGTGCCAGCAGTAAAAACAGGGTTAACGATGAGCAGTTCTTC
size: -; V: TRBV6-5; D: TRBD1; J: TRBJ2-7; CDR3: CASSYSPGQGRQYF; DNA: TGTGCCAGCAGTTACTCGCCGGGACAGGGGAGGCAGTACTTC
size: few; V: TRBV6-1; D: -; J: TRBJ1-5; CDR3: CASGWVDQPQHF; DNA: TGTGCCAGCGGTTGGGTGGATCAGCCCCAGCATTTT
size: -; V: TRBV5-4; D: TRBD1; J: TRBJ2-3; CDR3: CASSLEGAGTDTQYF; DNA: TGTGCCAGCAGCTTGGAGGGGGCAGGGACAGATACGCAGTATTTT
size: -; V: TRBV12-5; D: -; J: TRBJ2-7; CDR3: CASGLPHEQYF; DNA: TGTGCTAGTGGGCTACCCCACGAGCAGTACTTC
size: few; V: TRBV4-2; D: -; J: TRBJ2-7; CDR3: CASSQAGGNSYEQYF; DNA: TGTGCCAGCAGCCAAGCAGGTGGAAACTCCTACGAGCAGTACTTC
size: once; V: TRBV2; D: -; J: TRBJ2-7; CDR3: CASRGTGTPSTYEQYF; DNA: TGTGCCAGCAGGGGAACCGGGACACCATCTACCTACGAGCAGTACTTC
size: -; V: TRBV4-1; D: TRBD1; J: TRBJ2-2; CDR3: CASSPRDSSTGELFF; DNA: TGCGCCAGCAGCCCTCGGGACAGCAGCACCGGGGAGCTGTTTTTT
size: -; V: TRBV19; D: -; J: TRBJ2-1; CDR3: CASSIGRAGEQFF; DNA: TGTGCCAGTAGTATCGGCAGGGCAGGAGAGCAGTTCTTC
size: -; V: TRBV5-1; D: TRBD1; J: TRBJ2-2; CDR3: CASSLRTGFVTGELFF; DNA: TGCGCCAGCAGCTTGAGGACAGGGTTCGTCACCGGGGAGCTGTTTTTT
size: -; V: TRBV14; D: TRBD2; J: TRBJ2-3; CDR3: CASSPRLGAGGGTDTQYF; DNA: TGTGCCAGCAGCCCTCGCCTGGGGGCGGGGGGCGGCACAGATACGCAGTATTTT
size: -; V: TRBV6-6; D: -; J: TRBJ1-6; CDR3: CASSPDSNENSPLHF; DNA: TGTGCCAGCAGCCCCGACAGTAATGAGAATTCACCCCTCCACTTT
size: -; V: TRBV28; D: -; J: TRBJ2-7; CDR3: CASSLWGGLYEQYF; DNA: TGTGCCAGCAGTTTATGGGGCGGGCTCTACGAGCAGTACTTC
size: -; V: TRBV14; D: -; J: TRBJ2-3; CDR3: CASSQQPGMTDTQYF; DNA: TGTGCCAGCAGCCAGCAACCAGGGATGACAGATACGCAGTATTTT
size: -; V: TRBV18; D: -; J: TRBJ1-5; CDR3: CASSPGDQPQHF; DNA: TGTGCCAGCTCACCAGGGGATCAGCCCCAGCATTTT
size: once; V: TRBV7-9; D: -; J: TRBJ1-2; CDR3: CASSFDGPNYGYTF; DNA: TGTGCCAGCAGCTTCGACGGCCCCAACTATGGCTACACCTTC
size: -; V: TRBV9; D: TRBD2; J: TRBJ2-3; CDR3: CASSVGTSGARGDTQYF; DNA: TGTGCCAGCAGCGTCGGGACTAGCGGAGCCAGGGGGGATACGCAGTATTTT
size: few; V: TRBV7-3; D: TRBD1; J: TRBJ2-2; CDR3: CASSPRPETGGITGELFF; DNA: TGTGCCAGCAGCCCTCGTCCCGAGACAGGGGGGATCACCGGGGAGCTGTTTTTT